This TCR beta chain was recorded in a study of response to subunit inactivated influenza vaccine. Points from the study as a whole: It was suggested by the authors that few new T cells are recruited by each seasonal influenza vaccination.

V was pared by 3 bases and J by 5 bases, with 15 bases between. The CDR3 covers 14 residues. CDR1 is SGHRS, CDR2 YFSETQ, per germline. This clonotype was observed a handful of times. As yet, its antigen is unknown. TCRdb passed the RT-PCR reads through MiXCR, listing each CDR3 protein once. Of about 520,000 distinct CDR3 sequences in the sample, about 25% were seen once. The rearrangement joins TRBV5-1 to TRBJ2-7; either TRBD1 or TRBD2 may supply D (7 bases each). The source was CD4+ T cells sorted from PBMCs, collected more than 4 days after vaccination. The TCR was taken from a man aged 50 to 60 who received an inactivated influenza vaccine. CDR3 sequence (DNA): TGCGCCAGCAGCTCAGGGGGGGGCCGGAACGAGCAGTACTTC. This sequence encodes CASSSGGGRNEQYF.